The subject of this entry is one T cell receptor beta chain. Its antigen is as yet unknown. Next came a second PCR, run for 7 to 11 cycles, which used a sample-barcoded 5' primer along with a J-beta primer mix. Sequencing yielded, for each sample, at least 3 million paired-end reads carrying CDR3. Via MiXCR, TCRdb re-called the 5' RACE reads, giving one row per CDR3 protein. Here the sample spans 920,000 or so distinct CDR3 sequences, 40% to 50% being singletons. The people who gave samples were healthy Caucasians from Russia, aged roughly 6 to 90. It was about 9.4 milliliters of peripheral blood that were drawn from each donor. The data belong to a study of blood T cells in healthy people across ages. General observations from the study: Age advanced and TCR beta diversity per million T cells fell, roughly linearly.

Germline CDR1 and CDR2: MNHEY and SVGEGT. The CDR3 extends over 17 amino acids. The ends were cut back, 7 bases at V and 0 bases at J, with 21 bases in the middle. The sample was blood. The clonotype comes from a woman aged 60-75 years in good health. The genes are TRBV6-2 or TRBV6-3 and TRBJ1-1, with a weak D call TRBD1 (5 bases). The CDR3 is CASKVGGRIHVNTEAFF. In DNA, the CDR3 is TGTGCCAGCAAGGTTGGGGGACGTATTCACGTGAACACTGAAGCTTTCTTT.